These 18 T cell receptor beta chains were sequenced from one sample in a study of blood T cells in healthy people across ages. Sample-barcoded 5' priming and a J-beta primer mix drove a second PCR of roughly 7 to 11 cycles. TCRdb recomputed calls from the 5' RACE reads with MiXCR, one row per CDR3 protein. The sample holds 800,000 to 950,000 distinct CDR3 sequences, 35% to 40% seen once. The sample comprised blood. Receptor source: a man aged 18-30 years in good health.

This clonotype was detected only a few times. The chain carries TRBV7-9 and TRBJ1-2, with 8 bases aligning to TRBD1. Germline loops: CDR1 SEHNR, CDR2 FQNEAQ (reference sequence). This CDR3 is built from 15 residues. The V and J ends lost 4 bases and 4 bases, in that order; junction bases with no gene match: 8. This CDR3 is CASSSDDRGIYGYTF. CDR3 sequence (DNA): TGTGCCAGCAGCTCTGATGACAGGGGAATCTATGGCTACACCTTC.

The CDR3 sequence is CSAAESTGLRTEAFF. The CDR3, as DNA: TGCAGTGCAGCCGAATCGACAGGGTTGAGGACTGAAGCTTTCTTT. The chain combines TRBV20-1 with TRBJ1-1, with TRBD1 matching over 7 bases. Germline values: CDR1 DFQATT, CDR2 SNEGSKA (reference sequence). Trimming at V came to 6 bases and at J to 5 bases, leaving 15 bases not matched to a gene. The CDR3 covers 15 residues.

The genes are TRBV18 and TRBJ2-5; D is possibly TRBD2 (6 bases). The ends were cut back, 6 bases at V and 11 bases at J, with 19 bases in the middle. Germline V gene data show CDR1 as KGHSH and CDR2 as LQKENI. This CDR3 spans 13 amino acids. CDR3 protein: CASSSGVYNEQYF. The CDR3 DNA reads TGTGCCAGCTCTTCGGGGGTGTACAATGAGCAGTACTTC.

V usage is TRBV5-1 and J usage is TRBJ2-7; D is perhaps TRBD1 (5 bases). The CDR3 runs 16 residues. V dropped 0 bases and J dropped 6 bases, with 19 bases sitting between them. The germline gives CDR1 SGHRS, CDR2 YFSETQ. Here the CDR3 DNA reads TGCGCCAGCAGCTTGGGGACCCCGACAGATAGACGCGAGCAGTACTTC. Amino acid sequence: CASSLGTPTDRREQYF. The full variable domain, completed using reference TRBV5-1 and TRBJ2-7, is KAGVTQTPRYLIKTRGQQVTLSCSPISGHRSVSWYQQTPGQGLQFLFEYFSETQRNKGNFPGRFSGRQFSNSRSEMNVSTLELGDSALYLCASSLGTPTDRREQYFGPGTRLTVT.

On this clonotype itself: This may come from a read error, since a much larger clone is one base off. The chain carries TRBV29-1 and TRBJ2-5, with D uncertain. CDR1 and CDR2 (germline): SQVTM, ANQGSEA. V was trimmed by 7 bases and J by 4 bases, leaving 19 bases between them. This CDR3 contains 14 residues. CDR3 amino acids: CSAWLQAVAETQYF. The CDR3 DNA is TGCAGCGCCTGGCTTCAAGCAGTTGCAGAGACCCAGTACTTC.

V usage is TRBV25-1 and J usage is TRBJ1-2; no reliable D call. Germline V gene lookup returns CDR1 MGHDK and CDR2 SYGVNS. The CDR3 length is 14 residues. V lost 1 base to trimming and J lost 2 bases, with 8 bases between them. The CDR3 region is CASSELPQNYGYTF. The CDR3 coding sequence is TGTGCCAGCAGTGAATTGCCACAGAACTATGGCTACACCTTC.

The chain carries TRBV7-8 and TRBJ1-2; D not resolved. V was trimmed by 5 bases and J by 1 base, leaving 11 bases between them. Germline CDR1 and CDR2: SGHVS and FQNEAQ. The CDR3 extends over 14 amino acids. CDR3 bases: TGTGCCAGCAGCCTTGAGTCTTTTAACTATGGCTACACCTTC. This sequence encodes CASSLESFNYGYTF.

This chain uses TRBV20-1 with TRBJ2-3, with D uncertain. The CDR3 is made up of 15 amino acids. Between the trimmed V and J ends, which lost 3 bases and 2 bases, there was a span of 15 bases. The germline V gene encodes CDR1 DFQATT and CDR2 SNEGSKA (reference sequence). CDR3 bases: TGCAGTGCTAGGGAAAGTCGACAACACACAGATACGCAGTATTTT. Its protein product is CSARESRQHTDTQYF.

The chain has TRBV6-1 and TRBJ1-5; D may be TRBD1 (6 bases). Germline lookup yields CDR1 MNHNS and CDR2 SASEGT. This CDR3 spans 13 amino acids. V dropped 6 bases and J dropped 7 bases, with 13 bases sitting between them. The CDR3 protein is CASSTGMEQPQHF. The CDR3 bases are TGTGCCAGCAGCACAGGGATGGAACAGCCCCAGCATTTT.

This clonotype was recorded at least ten times. J is TRBJ2-7 and V is TRBV14, with D possibly matching TRBD1 (6 bases). Germline CDR1 SGHDN, CDR2 FVKESK. The CDR3 is made up of 13 amino acids. Trimming removed 2 bases from V and 9 bases from J, with 14 bases in between. For the CDR3, the DNA is TGTGCCAGCAGCCAATCCAGACAGGCTCGGCAGTACTTC. This sequence encodes CASSQSRQARQYF.

This chain links TRBV29-1 with TRBJ2-7; D possibly corresponds to TRBD1 (6 bases). The germline gives CDR1 SQVTM, CDR2 ANQGSEA. This CDR3 is built from 10 residues. V was pared by 7 bases and J by 4 bases, with 8 bases between. The CDR3 nucleotides are TGCAGCGGGACAGCTTACGAGCAGTACTTC. Encoded protein: CSGTAYEQYF.

This clonotype showed up just a few times. A junction end diverges from the germline sequence, so it may reflect a read error. The chain has TRBV6-2 or TRBV6-3 and TRBJ2-7, with D possibly matching TRBD1 (5 bases). The CDR3 consists of 13 residues. Per germline, CDR1 MNHEY and CDR2 SVGEGT. CDR3 region: CASSDSRVYEQYF. CDR3 DNA: TGTGCCAGCAGTGACTCCAGGGTGTACGAGCAGTACTTC.

This clonotype was detected only a few times. The DNA for the CDR3 is TGCGCCAGCAGCCAATCGATTATCCACCTCCCCCATGAGCAGTTCTTC. This sequence encodes CASSQSIIHLPHEQFF. This rearrangement joins TRBV4-3 to TRBJ2-1; D call uncertain. The V gene lost 2 bases and the J gene lost 8 bases, with 19 bases spanning the gap. There are 16 residues in the CDR3. CDR1 is LGHNA, CDR2 YSLEER, per germline.

V and J are TRBV11-1 and TRBJ1-2, with 8 bases matching TRBD1. Losses at the gene ends were 5 bases for V and 2 bases for J; bases not matched to a gene: 7. The CDR3 extends over 15 amino acids. Germline V gene data show CDR1 as SGHAT and CDR2 as FQDESV (reference sequence). CDR3 sequence (DNA): TGTGCCAGCAGCAAGAGACAGGGGTCCAACTATGGCTACACCTTC. Amino acid sequence: CASSKRQGSNYGYTF.

This clonotype was detected once. J is TRBJ1-2 and V is TRBV30; D is undetermined. V gave up 3 bases and J gave up 5 bases, with 10 bases separating them. From germline, CDR1 is GTSNPN and CDR2 SVGIG (reference sequence). This CDR3 spans 12 amino acids. CDR3 region: CAWRGNYYGYTF. CDR3 nucleotide sequence: TGTGCCTGGAGGGGGAACTATTATGGCTACACCTTC.

This clonotype was detected many times. The chain recombines TRBV20-1 with TRBJ2-1, with 10 bases identical to TRBD1. Germline values: CDR1 DFQATT, CDR2 SNEGSKA (reference sequence). Losses at the gene ends were 3 bases for V and 3 bases for J; bases not matched to a gene: 5. The CDR3 consists of 15 residues. The DNA of the CDR3 is TGCAGTGCTAGTTCGGGACAGGGGTACTACAATGAGCAGTTCTTC. Protein: CSASSGQGYYNEQFF.

This clonotype has at least ten counts. The chain employs TRBV10-3 and TRBJ1-1; 9 nucleotides agree with TRBD1. V was clipped by 5 bases and J by 1 base; unmatched bases: 2. CDR3 length: 14 residues. Germline values: CDR1 ENHRY, CDR2 SYGVKD. CDR3 residues: CAISPGQGNTEAFF. The CDR3 region has the DNA TGTGCCATCAGTCCGGGACAGGGGAACACTGAAGCTTTCTTT.

This clonotype appeared many times. The V call is TRBV4-3, the J call TRBJ1-4; D uncertain. The germline V gene encodes CDR1 LGHNA and CDR2 YSLEER. This CDR3 contains 13 residues. The V end was cut by 1 base, the J end by 5 bases, with 5 bases between. CDR3 sequence reads: CASSQVENEKLFF. The DNA of the CDR3 is TGCGCCAGCAGCCAAGTGGAGAATGAAAAACTGTTTTTT.